This is a list of T cell receptor beta chains from one sample in a study of T-cell reconstitution after alpha-beta-depleted transplantation in children. TCRdb independently ran MiXCR on the PCR reads; one entry per CDR3 protein. In the table there are 300,000 to 400,000 distinct CDR3 sequences, roughly 17% of which are singletons. The sample consisted of PBMCs, mostly from graft donor cells, taken 360 days after TCRalphabeta/CD19-depleted stem cell transplant. The receptors here all came from a male patient under 10 years old who had a stem cell transplant for acute lymphoblastic leukemia, so the T cells may come from the graft donor. Both conserved end residues are part of each CDR3. A D gene is named only where the DNA matches it firmly. The size entry is marked missing in some rows and otherwise reads once, few, many or a size class.

V gene	clone size	D gene	J gene	CDR3 DNA	CDR3 protein
TRBV5-1	many	.	TRBJ2-5	TGCGCCAGCAGCTCCGACAGGAAAGAGACCCAGTACTTC	CASSSDRKETQYF
TRBV5-1	.	.	TRBJ2-7	TGCGCCAGCAGCCAAGATCTAACCGGGACCCCAGCCTACGAGCAGTACTTC	CASSQDLTGTPAYEQYF
TRBV12-3/TRBV12-4	few	TRBD2	TRBJ2-1	TGTGCCAGCAGTATGGCCGGGACTAGAAACAATGAGCAGTTCTTC	CASSMAGTRNNEQFF
TRBV10-3	.	TRBD2	TRBJ2-2	TGTGCCATCAGTGGTAGACTAGCGGGAGGACCGAACACCGGGGAGCTGTTTTTT	CAISGRLAGGPNTGELFF
TRBV29-1	.	TRBD1	TRBJ1-1	TGCAGCGTGGAGGGAGACAGGGGGATAAGAACTGAAGCTTTCTTT	CSVEGDRGIRTEAFF
TRBV29-1	few	.	TRBJ1-5	TGCAGCGTTGAGACCAGGGTGCGCAATCAGCCCCAGCATTTT	CSVETRVRNQPQHF
TRBV20-1	few	.	TRBJ1-2	TGCAGTGCTAGGTCACCGAAAGGATTCGGCTACACCTTC	CSARSPKGFGYTF
TRBV4-2	.	TRBD2	TRBJ2-1	TGTGCCAGCAGCCAAGATCAACTAGCGAGCAATGAGCAGTTCTTC	CASSQDQLASNEQFF
TRBV4-2	many	TRBD1	TRBJ1-3	TGTGCCAGCAGCCAAGATAGGGACAGGGCTGGAAACACCATATATTTT	CASSQDRDRAGNTIYF
TRBV9	.	.	TRBJ2-3	TGTGCCAGCAGCCCCCCCGGCGGGAATCCCACAGATACGCAGTATTTT	CASSPPGGNPTDTQYF
TRBV5-1	few	.	TRBJ2-1	TGCGCCAGCAGCTTGAAACGTTCCCTAGGGGGAGGGCCGGAGAATGAGCAGTTCTTC	CASSLKRSLGGGPENEQFF
TRBV6-1	few	.	TRBJ2-3	TGTGCCAGCAGCCGGAGTGGTAGGGGATCAGATACGCAGTATTTT	CASSRSGRGSDTQYF
TRBV6-5	.	.	TRBJ1-5	TGTGCCAGCAGTCACGGGACGGGCGTTTCTTATAGCAATCAGCCCCAGCATTTT	CASSHGTGVSYSNQPQHF
TRBV4-3	.	TRBD1	TRBJ2-2	TGCGCCAGCAGCCAAGATCCGCACAGGGGCACCGGGGAGCTGTTTTTT	CASSQDPHRGTGELFF
TRBV29-1	many	TRBD1	TRBJ2-7	TGCAGCGTTGCAGGGGGACGGAGGCGGCTGGAGCAGTACTTC	CSVAGGRRRLEQYF
TRBV11-1	.	.	TRBJ2-1	TGTGCCAGCAGCTTAGTCAGCCCGACAGTTAAGGGTGTTAATGAGCAGTTCTTC	CASSLVSPTVKGVNEQFF
TRBV15	.	TRBD1	TRBJ2-5	TGTGCCACCAAGACAGGGTACCAAGAGACCCAGTACTTC	CATKTGYQETQYF
TRBV7-3	few	.	TRBJ2-1	TGTGCCAGCAGCTTATTTGGAGATGAGCAGTTCTTC	CASSLFGDEQFF
TRBV7-6	.	.	TRBJ2-1	TGTGCCAGCAGCTTAGAAGACGGGACTTTTGATGAGCAGTTCTTC	CASSLEDGTFDEQFF
TRBV24-1	.	.	TRBJ2-3	TGTGCCACCAGTGATTTTAGAACACCAGATACGCAGTATTTT	CATSDFRTPDTQYF
TRBV7-8	.	TRBD2	TRBJ2-2	TGTGCCAGCAGACAGAGCGGGAGGGGGTCCGGGGAGCTGTTTTTT	CASRQSGRGSGELFF
TRBV5-1	.	TRBD2	TRBJ2-5	TGCGCCAGCAGCTTGCCGGCGGGAGGGACCCAGTACTTC	CASSLPAGGTQYF
TRBV5-1	few	.	TRBJ2-1	TGCGCCAGCAGCTCCGGAGATGAGCAGTTCTTC	CASSSGDEQFF
TRBV28	.	.	TRBJ2-1	TGTGCCAGCAGTTTACTTGGGGTCGGGAACCGCGTCTACAATGAGCAGCTCTTC	CASSLLGVGNRVYNEQLF
TRBV5-1	.	TRBD2	TRBJ2-1	TGCGCCAGCAGCAGCAAACTAGGCGGGGGTGAGCAGTTCTTC	CASSSKLGGGEQFF
TRBV20-1	.	.	TRBJ2-7	TGCAGTGCTAGTCCGACGACCTACGAGCAGTACTTC	CSASPTTYEQYF
TRBV27	.	.	TRBJ2-3	TGTGCCAGCAGTTTATATATCGGGAGAGATACAGATACGCAGTATTTT	CASSLYIGRDTDTQYF
TRBV5-1	.	.	TRBJ2-7	TGCGCCAGCAGCTTATCTTTCGCCTACGAGCAGTACTTC	CASSLSFAYEQYF
TRBV29-1	.	TRBD2	TRBJ2-1	TGCAGCGCCGGAGGCTTAGCGGGAGGGGGTTGGGGGGATGAGCAGTTCTTC	CSAGGLAGGGWGDEQFF
TRBV6-1	few	TRBD2	TRBJ2-1	TGTGCCAGCAGGAAGCGGGAGTATTTGCATGAGCAGTTCTTC	CASRKREYLHEQFF